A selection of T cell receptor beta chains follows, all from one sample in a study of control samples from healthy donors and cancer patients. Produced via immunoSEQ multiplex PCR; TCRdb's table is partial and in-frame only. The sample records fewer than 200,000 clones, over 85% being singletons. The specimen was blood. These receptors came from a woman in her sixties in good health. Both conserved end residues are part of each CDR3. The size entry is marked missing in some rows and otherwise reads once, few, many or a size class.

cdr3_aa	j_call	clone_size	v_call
CASSGSALRMNTEAFF	TRBJ1-1	.	TRBV19
CASSLGLTVTLNYGYTF	TRBJ1-2	.	TRBV7-2
CAISGGVEQFF	TRBJ2-1	.	TRBV10-3
CASSEQQGSAFF	TRBJ1-1	.	TRBV5-1
CASSEAGGRYQETQYF	TRBJ2-5	.	TRBV2
CASSSRGGSSTDTQYF	TRBJ2-3	.	TRBV7-2
CASSENPDRIIYEKLFF	TRBJ1-4	.	TRBV19
CASSIGGTEAFF	TRBJ1-1	.	TRBV2
CASSGGGLRGYTF	TRBJ1-2	.	TRBV5-1
CASRGFSGNTIYF	TRBJ1-3	.	TRBV19
CASSKFGRQARRGFKETQYF	TRBJ2-5	.	TRBV21-1
CASSYTGGQYF	TRBJ2-7	.	TRBV11-2
CASSLGSRDGKTGELFF	TRBJ2-2	.	TRBV7-9
CASRDTGPQTPLHF	TRBJ1-6	.	TRBV2
CASSLAVRSYGTEAFF	TRBJ1-1	.	TRBV27
CASRTRAGTNEKLFF	TRBJ1-4	.	TRBV6-6
CASSLGGGRNQPQHF	TRBJ1-5	.	TRBV7-2
CASSFPTGELFF	TRBJ2-2	.	TRBV12-3/TRBV12-4
CASSPGVGYNSPLHF	TRBJ1-6	.	TRBV28
CASSQWKVNEQFF	TRBJ2-1	.	TRBV4-3
CASSLDPNTEAFF	TRBJ1-1	.	TRBV7-9
CASTLTPGQGDTEAFF	TRBJ1-1	once	TRBV6-6
CASSLGSAEGYGYTF	TRBJ1-2	.	TRBV7-8
CASSSRTGWLNTEAFF	TRBJ1-1	.	TRBV13
CASSRSKGESYNEQFF	TRBJ2-1	.	TRBV3-1/TRBV3-2
CSGGQNYGYTF	TRBJ1-2	.	TRBV29-1
CASSSKMRRGYYGYTF	TRBJ1-2	.	TRBV27
CASSQDQPGQWGTEAFF	TRBJ1-1	.	TRBV3-1/TRBV3-2
CASSFIPGEGGRHDTGELFF	TRBJ2-2	once	TRBV5-1
CASSQGASGAYEQYF	TRBJ2-7	.	TRBV4-2
CASRFDRGINGYTF	TRBJ1-2	.	TRBV5-1
CASSLSGGNTIYF	TRBJ1-3	once	TRBV5-1
CASSRTGGGLSYNSPLHF	TRBJ1-6	.	TRBV4-3
CASSLVGVGTEAFF	TRBJ1-1	.	TRBV5-1
CASSYPGNEQFF	TRBJ2-1	.	TRBV6-5
CASSQAGALNTEAFF	TRBJ1-1	many	TRBV14
CASSQDRNYGYTF	TRBJ1-2	.	TRBV12-3/TRBV12-4
CASSYDRYGNYGYTF	TRBJ1-2	.	TRBV6-5
CASSFRGDEKLFF	TRBJ1-4	.	TRBV5-1
CATSDFPGSGSPLHF	TRBJ1-6	.	TRBV24-1
CASSQEARRRQTGNTIYF	TRBJ1-3	.	TRBV3-1/TRBV3-2
CSALRGEGYTF	TRBJ1-2	.	TRBV29-1
CAWTSQGASPLHF	TRBJ1-6	.	TRBV30
CASSLTTGGSSYGYTF	TRBJ1-2	.	TRBV5-1
CASSVGRSSGNTIYF	TRBJ1-3	.	TRBV5-4
CASSGTGGINEQYF	TRBJ2-7	.	TRBV6-5
CASSHSGTLSGNTIYF	TRBJ1-3	.	TRBV18
CASSVDRMTGELFF	TRBJ2-2	once	TRBV9
CASSPGDGSYGYTF	TRBJ1-2	once	TRBV18
CASSPQGPGTEAFF	TRBJ1-1	.	TRBV7-9
CASSLRDGANSPLHF	TRBJ1-6	.	TRBV7-2
CAWRTGRNQPQHF	TRBJ1-5	.	TRBV30
CASSGGQGLDEQYF	TRBJ2-7	.	TRBV6-2/TRBV6-3
CASWEGVNQPQHF	TRBJ1-5	.	TRBV2
CASSEVWHRGSTGELFF	TRBJ2-2	once	TRBV2